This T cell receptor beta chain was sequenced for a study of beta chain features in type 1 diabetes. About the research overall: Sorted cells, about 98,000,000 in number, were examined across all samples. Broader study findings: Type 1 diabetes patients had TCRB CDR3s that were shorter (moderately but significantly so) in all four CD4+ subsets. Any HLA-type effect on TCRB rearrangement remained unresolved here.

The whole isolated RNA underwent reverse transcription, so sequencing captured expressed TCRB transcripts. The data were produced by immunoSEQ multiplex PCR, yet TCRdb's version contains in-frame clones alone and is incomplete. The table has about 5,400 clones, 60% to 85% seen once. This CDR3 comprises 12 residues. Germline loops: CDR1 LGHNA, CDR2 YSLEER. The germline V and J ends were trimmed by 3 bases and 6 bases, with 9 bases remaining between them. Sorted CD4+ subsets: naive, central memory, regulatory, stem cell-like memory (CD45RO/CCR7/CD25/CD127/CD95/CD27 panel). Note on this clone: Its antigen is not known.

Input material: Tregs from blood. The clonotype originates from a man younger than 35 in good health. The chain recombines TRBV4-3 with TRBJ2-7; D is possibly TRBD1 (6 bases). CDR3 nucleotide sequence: TGCGCCAGCAGCCAGCCAGGGGTCGAGCAGTACTTC. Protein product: CASSQPGVEQYF.